This T cell receptor (beta chain) derives from a study of T cell changes during pregnancy in multiple sclerosis. The protocol was immunoSEQ multiplex PCR, while the TCRdb copy is restricted to in-frame clones and leaves out a portion. The sample holds roughly 29,000 clones; about 92% are singletons and the top ten take 4.5% to 7%. In germline, CDR1 is MNHNS, CDR2 SASEGT. Trimming removed 3 bases from V and 4 bases from J, with 15 bases in between. This CDR3 has 15 residues. This clone was counted only a few times. The material sequenced was CD8+ T cells from peripheral blood mononuclear cells, taken before pregnancy. The sequence was obtained from a female donor with multiple sclerosis, enrolled in a pregnancy study. This rearrangement joins TRBV6-1 to TRBJ1-1; D not certain. The DNA of the CDR3 is TGTGCCAGCAGTGAGTATCAACCCGGAGGCACTGAAGCTTTCTTT. Encoded protein: CASSEYQPGGTEAFF.